The rows below give T cell receptor beta chains drawn from one sample of a study of identical twins. TCRdb reanalysed the 5' RACE reads using MiXCR and keeps one entry per CDR3 protein. The profile shows about 570,000 distinct CDR3 sequences, nearly 10% of them singletons. Separately, the same data were catalogued under a study of yellow fever vaccine responses in identical twins.

Material: PBMCs. These receptors were taken from a woman aged 18-35 years in good health. Both conserved end residues are part of each CDR3. D genes are given only for firm matches. A row's size may be missing; if present it is once, few, many or a size class.

CDR3	DNA	V	J	D	size
CASSWGTSGGSSYNEQFF	TGTGCCAGCAGTTGGGGGACTAGCGGGGGGAGCTCCTACAATGAGCAGTTCTTC	TRBV6-5	TRBJ2-1	TRBD2	many
CASSTQGSYEQYF	TGTGCCAGCAGTACACAGGGTTCCTACGAGCAGTACTTC	TRBV27	TRBJ2-7	-	few
CATSDFARGLDTQYF	TGTGCCACCAGTGACTTCGCCAGGGGGCTTGATACGCAGTATTTT	TRBV24-1	TRBJ2-3	TRBD1	many
CSASKMRVRTEAFF	TGCAGTGCTAGTAAAATGCGAGTCCGCACTGAAGCTTTCTTT	TRBV20-1	TRBJ1-1	-	few
CASSLALDRTGGDYGYTF	TGTGCCAGCAGCTTAGCGCTTGATCGGACAGGGGGCGACTATGGCTACACCTTC	TRBV7-2	TRBJ1-2	TRBD1	many
CASSLVWGVDYGYTF	TGTGCCAGCAGCTTAGTTTGGGGGGTTGACTATGGCTACACCTTC	TRBV7-6	TRBJ1-2	-	few
CSAPRPKGQFF	TGCAGTGCCCCCCGGCCGAAGGGGCAGTTCTTC	TRBV20-1	TRBJ2-1	-	many
CAWSIGYNEQFF	TGTGCCTGGAGTATAGGATACAATGAGCAGTTCTTC	TRBV30	TRBJ2-1	-	few
CASRPSGTDTQYF	TGTGCCAGCAGACCTTCGGGGACAGATACGCAGTATTTT	TRBV6-1	TRBJ2-3	-	few
CASSQGGVGGTYEQYF	TGTGCCAGCAGCCAAGGAGGTGTAGGCGGGACCTACGAGCAGTACTTC	TRBV7-2	TRBJ2-7	-	few
CASSYLLRAVDTQYF	TGTGCCAGCAGCTACCTCTTGAGGGCCGTCGATACGCAGTATTTT	TRBV12-3/TRBV12-4	TRBJ2-3	-	many
CASSSPPSPSSYNEQFF	TGTGCCAGCAGTTCTCCCCCGTCACCCAGCTCCTACAATGAGCAGTTCTTC	TRBV28	TRBJ2-1	-	few
CASSLAIRDYEQYF	TGCGCCAGCAGCTTGGCAATCAGAGACTACGAGCAGTACTTC	TRBV5-1	TRBJ2-7	-	many
CASSRQDTGELFF	TGCGCCAGCAGCCGACAGGACACCGGGGAGCTGTTTTTT	TRBV5-1	TRBJ2-2	-	few
CAISFVSETSRLPYNEQFF	TGTGCCATCAGTTTTGTCTCAGAGACTAGCCGTTTGCCATACAATGAGCAGTTCTTC	TRBV12-3/TRBV12-4	TRBJ2-1	TRBD2	few
CASSLTGASSNQPQHF	TGTGCCAGCAGCTTGACAGGGGCCTCCAGCAATCAGCCCCAGCATTTT	TRBV7-9	TRBJ1-5	TRBD1	many
CASEPGQNTDTQYF	TGTGCCAGCGAACCGGGACAGAACACAGATACGCAGTATTTT	TRBV28	TRBJ2-3	TRBD1	few
CASSLKQDTQYF	TGCGCCAGCAGCTTAAAACAAGATACGCAGTATTTT	TRBV5-1	TRBJ2-3	-	-
CASSLWSDTPEQYF	TGTGCCAGCAGCTTATGGAGCGATACTCCCGAGCAGTACTTC	TRBV7-9	TRBJ2-7	-	-
CASSEQGIREQYF	TGTGCCAGCAGTGAACAGGGAATCCGCGAGCAGTACTTC	TRBV2	TRBJ2-7	-	few
CASSTSGGENEQFF	TGTGCCAGCAGTACTAGCGGGGGGGAAAATGAGCAGTTCTTC	TRBV6-4	TRBJ2-1	TRBD2	few
CASSSRTSGFTGELFF	TGTGCCAGCAGCTCTAGGACTAGCGGGTTTACCGGGGAGCTGTTTTTT	TRBV7-8	TRBJ2-2	TRBD2	-
CASSLEGTDTQYF	TGCGCCAGCAGCTTGGAGGGCACAGATACGCAGTATTTT	TRBV5-1	TRBJ2-3	-	many
CASSQYQRDDNEQFF	TGTGCCAGCAGCCAATACCAGCGGGATGACAATGAGCAGTTCTTC	TRBV3-1	TRBJ2-1	TRBD2	few
CASSHEQGYSNQPQHF	TGTGCCAGCAGCCATGAACAGGGATATAGCAATCAGCCCCAGCATTTT	TRBV3-1	TRBJ1-5	-	few
CASSPPSRGGNTIYF	TGTGCCAGCTCACCACCCTCTAGGGGAGGAAACACCATATATTTT	TRBV18	TRBJ1-3	-	-
CSARAPVGGVSGGEEQYF	TGCAGTGCTAGAGCCCCAGTGGGAGGTGTTAGCGGAGGAGAGGAGCAGTACTTC	TRBV20-1	TRBJ2-7	-	many
CASSFEGVGEKLFF	TGTGCCAGCAGTTTTGAGGGGGTAGGGGAAAAACTGTTTTTT	TRBV27	TRBJ1-4	-	-
CASSARTSGSYGQYF	TGTGCCAGCAGCGCTCGGACTAGCGGGAGTTATGGGCAGTACTTC	TRBV7-2	TRBJ2-7	TRBD2	few
CASSQDQAADTQYF	TGCGCCAGCAGCCAAGATCAAGCGGCAGATACGCAGTATTTT	TRBV4-3	TRBJ2-3	-	-
CASSWDRGKSQPQHF	TGTGCCAGCAGTTGGGACAGGGGAAAAAGTCAGCCCCAGCATTTT	TRBV6-5	TRBJ1-5	TRBD1	few
CASRTAGGSTDTQYF	TGCGCCAGCAGAACAGCGGGGGGTAGCACAGATACGCAGTATTTT	TRBV5-1	TRBJ2-3	TRBD2	few
CASSLGRHTQYF	TGTGCCAGCAGTCTCGGCAGACATACGCAGTATTTT	TRBV27	TRBJ2-3	-	-
CASGGRLAQYF	TGTGCCAGCGGTGGGCGTTTGGCCCAGTACTTC	TRBV6-2/TRBV6-3	TRBJ2-5	-	-
CASSRMTGGRNEQYF	TGTGCCAGCAGCCGAATGACAGGGGGCCGAAACGAGCAGTACTTC	TRBV7-2	TRBJ2-7	TRBD1	-
CASSPGTGYMVEQFF	TGCGCCAGCAGCCCCGGGACAGGGTACATGGTTGAGCAGTTCTTC	TRBV5-1	TRBJ2-1	TRBD1	-
CASSRNSGLGAYEQYF	TGTGCCAGCAGCCGAAACTCGGGACTAGGGGCCTACGAGCAGTACTTC	TRBV6-1	TRBJ2-7	TRBD2	-
CASSQDFSGSQFYEQYF	TGCGCCAGCAGCCAAGACTTTAGCGGGTCTCAGTTCTACGAGCAGTACTTC	TRBV4-3	TRBJ2-7	TRBD2	few